The entry that follows covers one T cell receptor (beta chain) sequence. It has no known antigen specificity. No much larger clonotype is one base removed from it; base qualities were not supplied. This sample was taken from a study of cytomegalovirus exposure and HLA in healthy donors (dated by TCRdb to 2015 to 2018). Regarding the study in general: An earlier analysis of around 600 of the donors reported 250 to 300 Gb of sequence data and 100 million to 140 million unique TCR beta sequences from about 179 million T cells. The aim of the study was to test whether cataloging public T cell receptors could identify signatures of past pathogen exposure. In addition to the first cohort of 650 to 800 subjects, a separate validation cohort of some 120 different subjects was used. Every repertoire in the discovery cohort had been generated on one and the same sequencing platform. High-throughput TCR immunosequencing, statistical association of individual TCRs with disease status, and machine learning were combined to predict cytomegalovirus infection status. An earlier analysis of approximately 500 of the donors applied high-throughput TCR beta sequencing to assess whether each TCR beta V gene segment acted as functional or pseudogenic. The number of typed donors differed by locus: roughly 620-640 for A, B, C, DRB1 and DQB1; 522 for DQA1; roughly 600 for DPA1; and about 450 for DPB1. The study used immunosequencing to profile the T cell repertoires of 670 or so subjects and linked those repertoires to cytomegalovirus serostatus. The genetic ancestry cluster associated with self-reported Caucasian donors included around four fifths of the 398 genotyped donors. In the later analysis, no new phenotypic data were used to find candidate immune exposures; instead, reliance was placed on TCR beta sequences and their occurrence across donors. Roughly five DR-DQ haplotypes were handled as single units for association and clustering, since linkage in the cohort was strong. Class I and class II HLA loci were covered by the typing at four-digit resolution. Donor age, sex, ethnicity and CMV serostatus were collected together with the repertoire data. Genome-wide SNP genotypes for about 65% of the 666 donors were used in a later genetic analysis, which treated that subset as a discovery cohort. An early release that covered around 590 HLA-typed donors contained approximately 290 gigabases of sequencing data and 65 million to 100 million unique TCR sequences. In a later analysis, previously published TCR beta repertoires from 600 to 850 donors were re-analyzed and high-resolution HLA genotyping was added so that TCR occurrence patterns could be studied. Among about 410 genotyped donors of the cohort, an average of around 220,000 unique TCR beta nucleotide sequences was sequenced per donor, of which 15% to 20% were non-productive. Beyond this particular receptor, the publication reports: The classifier was reported to diagnose cytomegalovirus status with high specificity and sensitivity in both the original and validation cohorts. A later analysis found that HLA-associated TCR beta chains were more clonally expanded and had lower generation probabilities than equally common non-associated chains. Broadly in line with IMGT annotations, most TCR beta V segments showed up in productive rearrangements about 87% or about 30% of the time in an earlier analysis of about 500 of the donors. The study gave a list of more than 150 TCR beta chains associated with cytomegalovirus. In a later genetic analysis, fewer N-insertions in productive TCRs were reported among donors in an Asian-associated ancestry cluster than the approximately 670-donor mean. A few of the identified cytomegalovirus-associated TCR beta chains were confirmed in vitro to be specific for cytomegalovirus antigens. A later genetic analysis associated a missense DCLRE1C variant with V-gene and J-gene trimming of TCR beta chains, and an independent cohort replicated the association. In a later analysis, 15,000 to 20,000 TCR beta sequences were associated with specific HLA alleles at a false discovery rate of 0.05. Sequencing depth was assumed to be roughly uniform across donors in the presence/absence analyses, though that assumption may not hold. A group of highly shared sequence variants was considered likely to be a technical artifact of the sequencing pipeline. When HLA alleles, especially DR and DQ, strongly co-occurred, attributing TCR associations to individual alleles was difficult. The 87-base-pair reads could not distinguish some IMGT-functional V segments, including TRBV6-2 and TRBV6-3, so those segments were excluded. In this cohort, only TCR beta chains were sequenced, and detectable features were limited by the absence of alpha or paired-chain data. Most TCR sequences were seen in very few donors, while some public TCRs were found in many individuals. Because counts were too low, about 15 rarely observed V segments, including chromosome 9 orphons, were left out of the earlier analysis of 500 to 650 of the donors. A further reported finding was that TCR beta sequences accurately predicted the HLA-A and HLA-B alleles for most subjects in the first cohort. Immune exposure information for the cohort was limited to CMV serostatus. Because some donors lacked HLA typing at each locus, the association tests relied only on the typed subset. Correlated functional status among segregating V segments might reflect linkage disequilibrium, but an unknown experimental factor could not be ruled out. Most CMV-associated TCR beta chains appeared to be HLA-restricted in a later analysis, and the HLA associations seemed to be driven largely by CMV exposure. A later analysis reported that several top co-occurrence clusters appeared linked to parvovirus B19, influenza, CMV and Epstein-Barr virus. It was suggested by the authors that the approach could potentially be generalized to other disease states and immunological phenotypes. A later analysis found that TCR association rates varied across HLA loci, with DRB1 alleles showing the most associated TCRs and HLA-C alleles the fewest.

The cohort consisted of some 670 healthy bone marrow donors. Cohort members were all nominally healthy when sampled, although unrecorded immune exposures were likely present. The donor was CMV seropositive and was included in the group of 270 or so seropositive cohort members. Every donor gave a peripheral blood sample, and the peripheral blood mononuclear cells from that sample were used for TCR beta sequencing. Genomic DNA extraction from the blood cell samples was performed with the Qiagen DNeasy Blood Extraction Kit. Libraries were constructed by the immunoSEQ multiplex PCR assay. For the multiplex PCR, a mixture combining 60 forward primers for TCR Vbeta segments and 13 reverse primers for TCR Jbeta segments was used. The CDR3 region of rearranged TCR beta genes was amplified from genomic DNA with a multiplex PCR assay. The Illumina HiSeq System was used to sequence the amplified TCR beta libraries as 87-base-pair reads. The source study handled its data this way. In a later analysis, approximately 74 million unique TCR beta chains were counted across the approximately 640 repertoires, and about 9.9 million of these chains were shared by at least two donors. To remove PCR and sequencing errors, raw reads were error-corrected and collapsed into unique sequences using a nearest-neighbor algorithm that merged closely related sequences. CDR3 sequences were aligned to IMGT reference sequences to assign V, D and J gene segments. For a sequence to be retained, a match of at least six nucleotides to both a V gene segment and a J gene segment was required. A rearrangement was called productive if the CDR3 had no stop codons and remained in frame with V and J, and every other rearrangement was called non-productive. CDR3 was defined according to IMGT convention as the region running from the second conserved V-encoded cysteine to the conserved J-encoded phenylalanine. Sequences without an unambiguous match to a single V gene segment were excluded from the earlier analysis of several hundred of the donors. In an earlier analysis of 587 of the donors, V segments were called functional above 56.7% productive rearrangements and were called segregating when the between-donor standard deviation exceeded 5%. A statistical classification framework was built for diagnosing cytomegalovirus status from the catalog of TCR beta chain sequences. In a later analysis, V and J genes were assigned by comparing TCR nucleotide sequences against IMGT/GENE-DB human TR gene sequences. A later analysis assigned CDR3 sequences and most-parsimonious VDJ recombination scenarios with the TCRdist pipeline. A later analysis defined each TCR beta chain by its CDR3 amino acid sequence plus V-gene family, and excluded reads lacking a unique V-gene family. As a way to deal with suspected cross-contamination and a sequencing artifact, a later analysis dropped 450 to 600 nucleotide sequences that were highly shared and had low generation probability. In a later analysis, a clonal expansion index was calculated for each public chain from normalized within-repertoire ranks of inferred template counts. In a later analysis, generation probabilities were computed using a VDJ recombination model fitted to out-of-frame rearrangements, and the results were checked against IGoR. In a later analysis, hypergeometric tests were used to score TCR-TCR, TCR-HLA and TCR-CMV co-occurrence, with a repertoire-size bias correction applied to TCR pairs. False discovery rates were estimated in a later analysis by permuting HLA or CMV assignments 20 times. In a later analysis, co-occurring TCRs were grouped using DBSCAN, with TCRdist sequence similarity added in when clustering inside HLA-allele-positive subsets. Co-occurrence clustering excluded repertoires with fewer than 30,000 or more than 120,000 public chains, plus five with anomalous nucleotide sharing. TCRdb limited this immuneACCESS table to in-frame rearrangements with V and J called. A share of clones is missing; checked studies link under half to unresolved V genes, and the rest is unexplained. Clone size and the V and J calls come from that table; the DNA yielded D and trimming. The sample table lists approximately 200,000 clones, 75% to 90% of them with a count of one. The top ten constitute over 5% of the sample.

The CDR3 starts with the cysteine, ends with the phenylalanine, and has 14 residues. Only the CDR3 portion is preserved as DNA: 42 bases, with reading frame beginning at the first base. V is clipped by 4 bases and J by 10 bases, and the sequence between their germline boundaries is 14 bases long. In the germline V gene (reference sequence), CDR1 corresponds to LNHDA and CDR2 to SQIVND. The chain is made from TRBV19 and TRBJ1-6; no D gene is confidently identified. The source material was PBMCs. This TCR was recovered from a woman aged 45-60 years in good health and CMV-seropositive. The CDR3 protein sequence reads: CASSNRVARSPLHF. The bases are TGTGCCAGTAGTAATCGGGTAGCAAGGTCACCCCTCCACTTT.